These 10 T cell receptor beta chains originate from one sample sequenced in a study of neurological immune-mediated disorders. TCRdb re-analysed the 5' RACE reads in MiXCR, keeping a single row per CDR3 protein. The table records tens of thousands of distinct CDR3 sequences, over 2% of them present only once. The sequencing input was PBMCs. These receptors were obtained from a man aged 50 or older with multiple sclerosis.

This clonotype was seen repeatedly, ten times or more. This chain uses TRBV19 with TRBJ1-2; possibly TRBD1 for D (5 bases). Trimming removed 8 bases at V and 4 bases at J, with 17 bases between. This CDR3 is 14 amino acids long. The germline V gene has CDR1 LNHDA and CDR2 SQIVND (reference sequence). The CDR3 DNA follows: TGTGCCAGTTTATCGGGGCGCTTAGGCTATGGCTACACCTTC. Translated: CASLSGRLGYGYTF.

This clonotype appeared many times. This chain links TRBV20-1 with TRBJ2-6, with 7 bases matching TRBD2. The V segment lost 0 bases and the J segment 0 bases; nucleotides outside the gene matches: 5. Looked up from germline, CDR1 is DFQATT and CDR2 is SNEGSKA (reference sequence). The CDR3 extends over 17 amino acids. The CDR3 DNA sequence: TGCAGTGCTAGAGATGTGGGGAGGGGCTCTGGGGCCAACGTCCTGACTTTC. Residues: CSARDVGRGSGANVLTF.

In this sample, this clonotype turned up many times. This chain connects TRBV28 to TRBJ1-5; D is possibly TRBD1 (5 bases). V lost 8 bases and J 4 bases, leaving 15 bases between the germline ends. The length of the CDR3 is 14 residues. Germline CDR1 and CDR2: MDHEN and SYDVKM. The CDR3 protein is CASLTGEGNQPQHF. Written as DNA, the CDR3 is TGTGCCAGCCTAACGGGCGAGGGGAATCAGCCCCAGCATTTT.

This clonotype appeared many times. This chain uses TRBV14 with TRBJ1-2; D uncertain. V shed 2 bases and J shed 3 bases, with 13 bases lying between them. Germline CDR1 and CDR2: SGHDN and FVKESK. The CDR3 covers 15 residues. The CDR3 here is CASSQLGRRDYGYTF. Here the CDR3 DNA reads TGTGCCAGCAGCCAACTTGGGCGGCGGGACTATGGCTACACCTTC.

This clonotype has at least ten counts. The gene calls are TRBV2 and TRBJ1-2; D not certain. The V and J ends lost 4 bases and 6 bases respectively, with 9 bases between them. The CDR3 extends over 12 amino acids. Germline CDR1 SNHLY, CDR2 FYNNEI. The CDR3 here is CASSGTEDGYTF. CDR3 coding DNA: TGTGCCAGCAGTGGGACGGAGGATGGCTACACCTTC.

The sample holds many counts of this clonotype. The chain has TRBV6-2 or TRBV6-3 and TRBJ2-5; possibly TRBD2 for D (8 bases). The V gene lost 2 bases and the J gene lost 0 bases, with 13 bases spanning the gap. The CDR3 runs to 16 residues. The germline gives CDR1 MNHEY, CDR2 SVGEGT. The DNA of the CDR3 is TGTGCCAGCAGTTACCGGGGGGGACAGTACCAAGAGACCCAGTACTTC. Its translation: CASSYRGGQYQETQYF.

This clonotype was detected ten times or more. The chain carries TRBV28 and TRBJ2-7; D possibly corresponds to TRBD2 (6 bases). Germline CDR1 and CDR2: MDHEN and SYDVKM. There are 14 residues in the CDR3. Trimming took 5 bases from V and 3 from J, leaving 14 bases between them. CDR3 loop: CASSGGTGRYEQYF. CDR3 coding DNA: TGTGCCAGCAGTGGGGGGACGGGACGCTACGAGCAGTACTTC.

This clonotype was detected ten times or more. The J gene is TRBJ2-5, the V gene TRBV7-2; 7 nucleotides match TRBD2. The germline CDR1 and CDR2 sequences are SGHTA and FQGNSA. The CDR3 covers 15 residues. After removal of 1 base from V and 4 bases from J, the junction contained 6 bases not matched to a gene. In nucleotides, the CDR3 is TGTGCCAGCAGCTTAGGAGGACTAGAGTTAGAGACCCAGTACTTC. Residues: CASSLGGLELETQYF.

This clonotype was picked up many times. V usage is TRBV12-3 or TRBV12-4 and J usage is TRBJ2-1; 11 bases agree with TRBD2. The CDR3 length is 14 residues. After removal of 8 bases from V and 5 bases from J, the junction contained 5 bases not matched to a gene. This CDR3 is CASLLAGVDNEQFF. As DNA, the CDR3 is TGTGCCAGCCTACTAGCGGGGGTCGACAATGAGCAGTTCTTC.

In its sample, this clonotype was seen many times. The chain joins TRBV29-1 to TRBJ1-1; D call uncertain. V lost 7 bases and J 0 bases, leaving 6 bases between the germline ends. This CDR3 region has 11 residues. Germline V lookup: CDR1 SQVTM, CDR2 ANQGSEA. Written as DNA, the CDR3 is TGCAGCGCAGCGTTGAACACTGAAGCTTTCTTT. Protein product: CSAALNTEAFF. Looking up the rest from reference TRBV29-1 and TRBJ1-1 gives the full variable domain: SAVISQKPSRDICQRGTSLTIQCQVDSQVTMMFWYRQQPGQSLTLIATANQGSEATYESGFVIDKFPISRPNLTFSTLTVSNMSPEDSSIYLCSAALNTEAFFGQGTRLTVV.